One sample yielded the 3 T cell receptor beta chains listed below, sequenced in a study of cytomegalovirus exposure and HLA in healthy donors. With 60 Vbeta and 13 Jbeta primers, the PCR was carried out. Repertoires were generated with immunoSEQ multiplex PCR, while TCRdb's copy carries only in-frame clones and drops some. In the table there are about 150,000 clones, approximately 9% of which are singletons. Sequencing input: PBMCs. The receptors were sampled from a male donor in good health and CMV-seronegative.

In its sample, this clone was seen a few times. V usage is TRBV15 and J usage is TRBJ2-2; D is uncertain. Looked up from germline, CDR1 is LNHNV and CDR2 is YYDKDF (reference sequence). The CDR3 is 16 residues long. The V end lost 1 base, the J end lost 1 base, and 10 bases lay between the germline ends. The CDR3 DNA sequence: TGTGCCACCAGCAGAGTGTATGCAGGGAACACCGGGGAGCTGTTTTTT. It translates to CATSRVYAGNTGELFF.

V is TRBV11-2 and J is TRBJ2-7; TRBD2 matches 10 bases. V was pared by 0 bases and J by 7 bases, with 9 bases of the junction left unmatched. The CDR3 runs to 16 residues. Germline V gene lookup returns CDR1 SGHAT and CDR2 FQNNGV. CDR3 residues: CASSLEASGSQGEQYF. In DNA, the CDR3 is TGTGCCAGCAGCTTAGAGGCTAGCGGGAGCCAAGGAGAGCAGTACTTC.

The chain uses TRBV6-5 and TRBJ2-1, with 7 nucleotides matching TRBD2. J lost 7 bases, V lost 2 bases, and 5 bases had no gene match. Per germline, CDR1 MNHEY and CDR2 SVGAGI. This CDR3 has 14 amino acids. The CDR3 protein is CASSYPGRSNEQFF. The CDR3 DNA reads TGTGCCAGCAGTTACCCCGGGAGGAGTAATGAGCAGTTCTTC.